Detailed here is one TCR beta chain. Its antigen is not yet known. Base qualities are missing; no much larger clone stands one base away. Relative to germline, V is 4 bases shorter and J is 0 bases shorter, with 7 bases between their ends. There are 13 amino acids in the CDR3, from cysteine to phenylalanine inclusive. Only the CDR3 part of the read is kept: 39 bases, read in frame from the first base. CDR1 and CDR2, looked up from the germline V gene, are MNHEY and SVGAGI. This entry comes from a study of T cell responses to AZD1222 COVID-19 vaccine (dated by TCRdb to the early 2020s). At the level of the whole study: AZD1222 recipients with second doses at about 4 weeks or about 12 weeks were pooled, because spike-specific TCR depth and breadth did not differ between schedules. A total of approximately 240 trial participants underwent TCR sequencing, of whom nearly 210 had received two doses of AZD1222 and roughly 26 had received two doses of the MenACWY control vaccine. Trial participants were enrolled by age into subgroups of 18-55, 56-69 and 70-plus years, and around 150, 28 and 57 TCR-sequenced participants, respectively, were included in these subgroups.

The CDR3 regions of human TCRbeta chains were subjected to immunosequencing. As for the original processing: TCRs in the repertoires were matched against a reference library of SARS-CoV-2-specific TCRs that had been generated with the MIRA antigen-specificity platform. Breadth meant the fraction of unique TCRs that were SARS-CoV-2-associated, whereas depth meant the fraction of total T cells that were SARS-CoV-2-associated. Using the MIRA data, each spike-specific TCR was assigned both to the spike region to which the TCR was reactive and to a CD4 or CD8 class. Log10-transformed breadth and depth values were compared by one-way ANOVA with Sidak's multiple comparisons tests. TCRdb retrieved this table from immuneACCESS and kept in-frame rearrangements only. Not all clones are present; in checked studies, unresolved V genes account for under half, and no reason is known for the remainder. V and J calls and clone size come straight from that table; D and trimming were deduced from the DNA. The sample table shows 85,000 to 110,000 clones, and 91% are seen once. 35% to 50% of the sample rests with the top ten.

The investigation overall reported the following: Spike-specific TCR breadth and depth rose significantly after two AZD1222 doses compared with day 0 and with MenACWY recipients. CD4 TCRs associated with the vaccine covered the entire spike protein, and the dominant responses were in regions 160-218 and 743-854. Conclusions about previously exposed vaccinees are limited, since just a handful of AZD1222 recipients were seropositive for SARS-CoV-2 at baseline. Because no day 14 peak-response samples were available, repertoires were characterized only after the peak T cell response. Nearly half of unique spike-specific TCRs reportedly recognized epitopes outside regions mutated in the B.1.351 and B.1.1.7 variants. Participants were mostly white British and included more females than males, and it was suggested by the authors that clonal diversity may have been underestimated. The 56-69-year group was small, and its depth increase did not reach significance, likely because of low power.

In light of the paper, this sample's time point label describes: baseline before first vaccination. The vaccinee samples were drawn from two UK trials, COV001 and COV002, one of which was a single-blind randomized controlled phase 2/3 trial testing AZD1222 (ChAdOx1 nCoV-19) in healthy adults. Trial participant PBMC samples were collected at day 0 and day 28 after the second dose for TCRbeta chain sequencing. The material was peripheral blood, obtained on day 0 of AZD1222 vaccination. The V gene is TRBV6-5 and the J gene is TRBJ2-7, with the D gene uncertain. This receptor was obtained from an adult in good health. The DNA sequence follows: TGTGCCAGCAGTTTGGAGAGCTCCTACGAGCAGTACTTC. Its product reads: CASSLESSYEQYF.